This entry lists 18 T cell receptor beta chains sequenced from one sample in a study of T cell responses to AZD1222 COVID-19 vaccine. The table came from immunoSEQ multiplex PCR; TCRdb's copy has only in-frame clones and leaves some out. The sample yields under 130,000 clones, roughly nine tenths seen once. The specimen was peripheral blood, collected 28 days after the second AZD1222 dose. The receptors shown here come from an adult who received the AZD1222 COVID-19 vaccine.

The V call is TRBV27, the J call TRBJ1-1; TRBD1 is a possible D gene (5 bases). The CDR3 has 16 amino acids. V lost 6 bases and J lost 0, with 17 bases in between. Germline V gene sequence: CDR1 MNHEY, CDR2 SMNVEV (reference sequence). This CDR3 is CASSTGTVGLNTEAFF. The CDR3 DNA sequence: TGTGCCAGCAGCACCGGGACTGTGGGGCTGAACACTGAAGCTTTCTTT.

CDR3: CASSLGLQGAHGYTF. In nucleotides, the CDR3 is TGTGCCAGCAGTTTAGGGTTACAGGGGGCGCATGGCTACACCTTC. The J gene is TRBJ1-2, the V gene TRBV28, with TRBD1 matching 9 bases. Trimming took 2 bases from V and 6 from J; bases not matched to a gene: 7. The CDR3 covers 15 residues. Germline CDR1 MDHEN, CDR2 SYDVKM.

The chain uses TRBV12-3 or TRBV12-4 and TRBJ1-4; TRBD1 matches at 8 bases. The CDR3 is made up of 13 amino acids. Losses at the gene ends were 10 bases for V and 6 bases for J; bases not matched to a gene: 7. The CDR3 region has the DNA TGTGCCACCTCCGACAGGGGAGATGAAAAACTGTTTTTT. This gives the protein CATSDRGDEKLFF.

This clone was counted between two and nine times. The chain employs TRBV23-1 and TRBJ2-7, with TRBD2 matching 11 bases. TRBV23-1 falls under the ORF class, with uncertain function. V dropped 3 bases and J dropped 1; count of bases not matched to a gene: 5. CDR3 length: 16 residues. DNA of the CDR3: TGCGCCAGCAGTCAGTCACTAGCGGGGGAGTCCTACGAGCAGTACTTC. Its translation is CASSQSLAGESYEQYF.

In this sample, this clone turned up a few times. The chain joins TRBV7-9 to TRBJ2-7; TRBD2 matches 7 bases. This CDR3 comprises 14 residues. V shed 5 bases and J 2 bases; nucleotides not matched to a gene: 6. CDR1 is SEHNR and CDR2 is FQNEAQ in the germline V gene (reference sequence). CDR3 residues: CASSQSGTPYEQYF. In nucleotides, the CDR3 is TGTGCCAGCAGCCAAAGCGGGACCCCCTACGAGCAGTACTTC. The whole variable domain, filled in from reference TRBV7-9 and TRBJ2-7, reads DTGVSQNPRHKITKRGQNVTFRCDPISEHNRLYWYRQTLGQGPEFLTYFQNEAQLEKSRLLSDRFSAERPKGSFSTLEIQRTEQGDSAMYLCASSQSGTPYEQYFGPGTRLTVT.

The rearrangement joins TRBV10-3 to TRBJ1-1; D is perhaps TRBD1 (5 bases). Germline lookup yields CDR1 ENHRY and CDR2 SYGVKD. The CDR3 contains 13 residues. V lost 3 bases to trimming and J lost 0 bases, with 5 bases between them. The CDR3 sequence: CAISEGVNTEAFF. DNA of the CDR3: TGTGCCATCAGTGAAGGGGTGAACACTGAAGCTTTCTTT.

J is TRBJ1-1 and V is TRBV2; D is unresolved. Trimming took off 0 bases at V and 4 bases at J, with 15 bases between the two ends. Per the germline V gene, CDR1 is SNHLY and CDR2 is FYNNEI. The CDR3 has 16 amino acids. The CDR3 spells CASSEARAEKATEAFF. CDR3 sequence (DNA): TGTGCCAGCAGTGAAGCGCGGGCAGAAAAGGCCACTGAAGCTTTCTTT.

This chain links TRBV6-5 with TRBJ1-2; tentatively, D is TRBD1 (5 bases). The CDR3 spans 14 residues. The V gene lost 2 bases and the J gene lost 4 bases, with 11 bases spanning the gap. The germline gives CDR1 MNHEY, CDR2 SVGAGI. The CDR3 is CASSYRDGPYGYTF. The CDR3, as DNA: TGTGCCAGCAGTTACAGGGACGGCCCCTATGGCTACACCTTC.

The rearrangement uses TRBV3-1 (or the pseudogene TRBV3-2) and TRBJ2-7, with D possibly TRBD1 on 6 matching bases. The CDR3 totals 14 residues. Trimming left V 1 base short and J 9 bases short, with 16 bases between. Per the germline V gene, CDR1 is LGHDT and CDR2 is YNNKEL (reference sequence). The CDR3 DNA reads TGTGCCAGCAGCCAAGGGACAGCGCCAGAGAGGCAGTACTTC. Its translation is CASSQGTAPERQYF.

In its sample, this clone was seen once. This chain connects TRBV5-1 to TRBJ2-1; TRBD2 agrees at 7 bases. The CDR3 is made up of 14 amino acids. Trimming cost V 2 bases and J 10 bases; bases outside gene matches: 9. Germline V gene sequence: CDR1 SGHRS, CDR2 YFSETQ. The CDR3 DNA reads TGCGCCAGCAGCTTAGCGCCTTTAGCGGGCGAGCAGTTCTTC. Translated, it gives CASSLAPLAGEQFF.

CDR3 DNA: TGTGCCAGCAGGGACAGCTTCTATGGCTACACCTTC. It specifies CASRDSFYGYTF. The chain recombines TRBV25-1 with TRBJ1-2, with a possible D match to TRBD1 (6 bases). The CDR3 totals 12 residues. Trimming shortened V by 6 bases and J by 4 bases, and 9 bases separated the two germline ends. The V gene's germline CDR1 is MGHDK and CDR2 SYGVNS.

V usage is TRBV11-1 and J usage is TRBJ1-4, with D possibly being TRBD1 (5 bases). The CDR3 length is 15 residues. Germline V gene data show CDR1 as SGHAT and CDR2 as FQDESV (reference sequence). Trimming pared 5 bases from V and 0 bases from J, leaving 10 bases between. DNA for the CDR3: TGTGCCAGCAGCCGCTGGGGGTCAACTAATGAAAAACTGTTTTTT. It is translated as CASSRWGSTNEKLFF. Using reference TRBV11-1 and TRBJ1-4 for the parts outside the CDR3, the full variable domain is EAEVAQSPRYKITEKSQAVAFWCDPISGHATLYWYRQILGQGPELLVQFQDESVVDDSQLPKDRFSAERLKGVDSTLKIQPAELGDSAMYLCASSRWGSTNEKLFFGSGTQLSVL.

This clone has a handful of counts. V usage is TRBV10-2 and J usage is TRBJ1-1, with D tentatively TRBD1 (5 bases). CDR1 WSHSY and CDR2 SAAADI come from the germline V gene. The CDR3 loop spans 13 amino acids. Trimming removed 6 bases at V and 6 bases at J, with 14 bases between. The chain's CDR3 is CASSDKGSSEAFF. CDR3 DNA sequence: TGCGCCAGCAGCGATAAGGGGAGCTCTGAAGCTTTCTTT.

This chain connects TRBV6-6 to TRBJ2-7; TRBD2 is a possible D gene (6 bases). There are 15 residues in the CDR3. Germline loops: CDR1 MNHNY, CDR2 SVGAGI (reference sequence). Trimming stripped 5 bases from V and 3 bases from J, with 17 bases between. CDR3 sequence: CASSKGLDVGYEQYF. The CDR3, as DNA: TGTGCCAGCAGTAAGGGACTCGATGTAGGCTACGAGCAGTACTTC.

On this clone itself: The sample holds other DNA sequences that translate to the same CDR3. This chain links TRBV6-5 with TRBJ2-2; TRBD2 is a possible D gene (6 bases). The germline V gene encodes CDR1 MNHEY and CDR2 SVGAGI. Trimming pared 11 bases from V and 6 bases from J, leaving 16 bases between. The CDR3 runs 13 residues. The CDR3 spells CAGGSRWAGELFF. The CDR3 DNA follows: TGTGCCGGGGGGTCCCGGTGGGCCGGGGAGCTGTTTTTT.

Only a few counts were recorded for this clone. The gene calls are TRBV7-2 and TRBJ1-1; D may be TRBD1 (5 bases). The germline V gene has CDR1 SGHTA and CDR2 FQGNSA. V lost 4 bases and J 5 bases, leaving 20 bases between the germline ends. The CDR3 has 16 residues. Here the CDR3 DNA reads TGTGCCAGCAGCTCTCCCCAGCGGGGCGGAGGGACTGAAGCTTTCTTT. This gives the protein CASSSPQRGGGTEAFF.

V gene TRBV19 combines with J gene TRBJ2-5, with TRBD1 identical over 7 bases. The ends lost 3 bases at V and 5 bases at J; junction bases unmatched: 21. The CDR3 has 19 residues. Germline V gives CDR1 LNHDA, CDR2 SQIVND (reference sequence). CDR3 sequence reads: CASSISSRQGDPNGETQYF. CDR3 sequence (DNA): TGTGCCAGTAGTATTTCGTCCAGACAGGGCGACCCTAATGGGGAGACCCAGTACTTC. Full variable domain (rest looked up from reference TRBV19 and TRBJ2-5): DGGITQSPKYLFRKEGQNVTLSCEQNLNHDAMYWYRQDPGQGLRLIYYSQIVNDFQKGDIAEGYSVSREKKESFPLTVTSAQKNPTAFYLCASSISSRQGDPNGETQYFGPGTRLLVL.

The chain has TRBV4-1 and TRBJ1-5; D unresolved. This CDR3 has 17 residues. The V gene lost 0 bases and the J gene lost 0 bases, with 12 bases spanning the gap. Germline lookup yields CDR1 MGHRA and CDR2 YSYEKL. DNA for the CDR3: TGCGCCAGCAGCCAAGATCGGGCAGAGTATAGCAATCAGCCCCAGCATTTT. Amino acids: CASSQDRAEYSNQPQHF.